This T cell receptor (beta chain) originates from a study of blood T cells in healthy people across ages. CDR3 size: 13 residues. V was pared by 1 base and J by 4 bases, with 6 bases between. Germline CDR1 and CDR2: SGHDN and FVKESK. Then a second PCR, running about 7 to 11 cycles, was carried out with a sample-barcoded 5' primer and a J-beta primer mix. One entry per CDR3 protein results from TCRdb running MiXCR on the 5' RACE reads. Among about 830,000 distinct CDR3 sequences listed, 62% were seen once. This clonotype turned up a few times. Its antigen is as yet unknown. Whole-study results and caveats: Long-lived donors exceeded aged donors in naive CD4+ cells and diversity. Roughly linear declines in TCR beta diversity per million T cells occurred with age. Considered underestimates were the diversity estimates obtained from one million T cells.

The TCR originated in a man aged 25 to 40 in good health. This chain uses TRBV14 with TRBJ2-3, with D unresolved. Sequenced material: blood. This chain's CDR3 is CASSQGASDTQYF. CDR3 nucleotides: TGTGCCAGCAGCCAAGGGGCTTCAGATACGCAGTATTTT.